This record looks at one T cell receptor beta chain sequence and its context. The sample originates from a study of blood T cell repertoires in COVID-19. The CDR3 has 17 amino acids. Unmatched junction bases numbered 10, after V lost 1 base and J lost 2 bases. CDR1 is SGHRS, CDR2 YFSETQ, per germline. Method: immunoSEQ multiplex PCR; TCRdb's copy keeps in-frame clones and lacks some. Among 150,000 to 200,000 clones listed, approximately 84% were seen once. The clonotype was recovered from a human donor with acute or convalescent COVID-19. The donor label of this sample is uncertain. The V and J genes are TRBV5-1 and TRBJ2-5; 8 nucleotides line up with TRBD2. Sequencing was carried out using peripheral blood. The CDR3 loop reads CASSLNGGAGWQETQYF. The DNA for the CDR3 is TGCGCCAGCAGCTTGAACGGGGGGGCCGGTTGGCAAGAGACCCAGTACTTC. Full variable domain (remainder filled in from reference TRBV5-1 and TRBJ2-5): KAGVTQTPRYLIKTRGQQVTLSCSPISGHRSVSWYQQTPGQGLQFLFEYFSETQRNKGNFPGRFSGRQFSNSRSEMNVSTLELGDSALYLCASSLNGGAGWQETQYFGPGTRLLVL.